This T cell receptor (beta chain) came from a study of blood T cell repertoires in COVID-19. As for the study in general: Samples came from the United States, Italy and Spain, spanning acute and convalescent COVID-19. Nucleic acid was either cDNA or gDNA, and it came from T cells, B-cell-depleted T cells, or PBMCs.

Looked up from germline, CDR1 is MGHRA and CDR2 is YSYEKL. The CDR3 spans 14 residues. The V segment lost 3 bases and the J segment 6 bases; nucleotides outside the gene matches: 2. The Seattle patients, enrolled during active infection, were followed longitudinally. This table comes from immunoSEQ multiplex PCR, and its TCRdb copy is limited to in-frame clones, with some not included. The repertoire holds around 330,000 clones, with approximately 90% as singletons. This chain connects TRBV4-1 to TRBJ1-1; TRBD1 aligns across 12 bases. The TCR comes from a woman in her twenties or thirties with COVID-19, enrolled during active disease. Sequencing used peripheral blood. CDR3 bases: TGCGCCAGCAGCCAGGGACAGGGGGCGGCTGAAGCTTTCTTT. It encodes CASSQGQGAAEAFF.